A selection of T cell receptor beta chains follows, all from one sample in a study of blood T cell repertoires in COVID-19. The table came from immunoSEQ multiplex PCR; TCRdb's copy has only in-frame clones and leaves some out. The sample holds some 220,000 clones, 80% to 90% seen once. Sequences were obtained from PBMCs or T cells enriched from blood (not recorded which). Every receptor here comes from a woman aged 45-60 years in a cohort exposed to, infected with or recovered from COVID-19 (not recorded which). CDR3s include the opening cysteine and the closing phenylalanine or tryptophan. The D gene is left open where the match is weak. Rows give clone size only sometimes, using once, few, many, or a class for an expanded clone.

J gene: TRBJ1-2
clone size: NA
V gene: TRBV4-1
D gene: NA
CDR3 protein: CASSQTEGVDYGYTF
CDR3 DNA: TGCGCCAGCAGCCAAACCGAGGGGGTCGACTATGGCTACACCTTC

J gene: TRBJ1-2
clone size: NA
V gene: TRBV5-4
D gene: TRBD1
CDR3 protein: CASSSQTGESYGYTF
CDR3 DNA: TGTGCCAGCAGCTCTCAAACAGGGGAGTCCTATGGCTACACCTTC

J gene: TRBJ2-3
clone size: NA
V gene: TRBV10-3
D gene: TRBD1
CDR3 protein: CATCSGTGGFDTQYF
CDR3 DNA: TGTGCCACCTGTTCCGGGACAGGGGGCTTCGATACGCAGTATTTT

J gene: TRBJ1-4
clone size: NA
V gene: TRBV7-2
D gene: TRBD1
CDR3 protein: CASSPTGGKGEKLFF
CDR3 DNA: TGTGCCAGCAGCCCGACAGGGGGCAAAGGTGAAAAACTGTTTTTT

J gene: TRBJ1-2
clone size: NA
V gene: TRBV5-1
D gene: TRBD1
CDR3 protein: CASSDGTGGYGYTF
CDR3 DNA: TGCGCCAGCAGCGACGGGACAGGGGGGTATGGCTACACCTTC

J gene: TRBJ2-3
clone size: NA
V gene: TRBV30
D gene: NA
CDR3 protein: CAWSVLQGGGDTQYF
CDR3 DNA: TGTGCCTGGAGTGTACTACAGGGTGGAGGAGATACGCAGTATTTT

J gene: TRBJ1-2
clone size: NA
V gene: TRBV5-5
D gene: NA
CDR3 protein: CASSSGANYGYTF
CDR3 DNA: TGTGCCAGCAGCTCAGGGGCTAACTATGGCTACACCTTC

J gene: TRBJ1-3
clone size: NA
V gene: TRBV28
D gene: NA
CDR3 protein: CASSRTHSGNTIYF
CDR3 DNA: TGTGCCAGCAGTCGTACTCACTCTGGAAACACCATATATTTT

J gene: TRBJ2-6
clone size: NA
V gene: TRBV30
D gene: TRBD1
CDR3 protein: CAWSWRTGGASGANVLTF
CDR3 DNA: TGTGCCTGGAGTTGGCGGACAGGGGGCGCGTCTGGGGCCAACGTCCTGACTTTC

J gene: TRBJ1-2
clone size: NA
V gene: TRBV28
D gene: TRBD1
CDR3 protein: CASRDRTVYYGYTF
CDR3 DNA: TGTGCCAGCAGGGACAGGACCGTTTACTATGGCTACACCTTC

J gene: TRBJ1-6
clone size: few
V gene: TRBV28
D gene: NA
CDR3 protein: CASSLLSSPLHF
CDR3 DNA: TGTGCCAGCAGTTTATTATCCTCACCCCTCCACTTT

J gene: TRBJ2-3
clone size: NA
V gene: TRBV3-1/TRBV3-2
D gene: NA
CDR3 protein: CASSQRLTGTSTDTQYF
CDR3 DNA: TGTGCCAGCAGCCAACGGCTCACGGGGACAAGCACAGATACGCAGTATTTT

J gene: TRBJ1-6
clone size: few
V gene: TRBV20-1
D gene: TRBD1
CDR3 protein: CSASRLTGVGSPLHF
CDR3 DNA: TGCAGTGCCAGTCGCCTTACAGGGGTCGGTTCACCCCTCCACTTT

J gene: TRBJ2-1
clone size: NA
V gene: TRBV6-2/TRBV6-3
D gene: TRBD2
CDR3 protein: CASSYSRTSGGYNEQFF
CDR3 DNA: TGTGCCAGCAGTTACTCGAGGACTAGCGGGGGTTACAATGAGCAGTTCTTC

J gene: TRBJ1-3
clone size: NA
V gene: TRBV7-9
D gene: NA
CDR3 protein: CASSLGQGLGNTIYF
CDR3 DNA: TGTGCCAGCAGCTTAGGGCAGGGACTCGGAAACACCATATATTTT

J gene: TRBJ1-2
clone size: NA
V gene: TRBV6-5
D gene: NA
CDR3 protein: CASSTDSRYGYTF
CDR3 DNA: TGTGCCAGCAGTACCGACAGTCGTTATGGCTACACCTTC

J gene: TRBJ1-5
clone size: NA
V gene: TRBV6-5
D gene: NA
CDR3 protein: CASSSQSTNQPQHF
CDR3 DNA: TGTGCCAGCAGTTCACAGAGTACTAATCAGCCCCAGCATTTT

J gene: TRBJ1-1
clone size: NA
V gene: TRBV9
D gene: NA
CDR3 protein: CASSPGRPNTEAFF
CDR3 DNA: TGTGCCAGCAGCCCCGGGAGACCGAACACTGAAGCTTTCTTT

J gene: TRBJ1-4
clone size: once
V gene: TRBV28
D gene: NA
CDR3 protein: CASTGSNEKLFF
CDR3 DNA: TGTGCCAGCACAGGGTCTAATGAAAAACTGTTTTTT

J gene: TRBJ1-4
clone size: NA
V gene: TRBV7-6
D gene: NA
CDR3 protein: CASSMDGATNEKLFF
CDR3 DNA: TGTGCCAGCAGCATGGACGGGGCAACTAATGAAAAACTGTTTTTT

J gene: TRBJ1-2
clone size: NA
V gene: TRBV4-1
D gene: NA
CDR3 protein: CASSQDNSHYYTF
CDR3 DNA: TGCGCCAGCAGCCAAGATAATTCACACTACTATACCTTC

J gene: TRBJ2-1
clone size: NA
V gene: TRBV5-8
D gene: TRBD2
CDR3 protein: CASSLRGGILNEQFF
CDR3 DNA: TGTGCCAGCAGCTTACGGGGGGGGATCCTCAATGAGCAGTTCTTC

J gene: TRBJ2-5
clone size: NA
V gene: TRBV7-3
D gene: TRBD2
CDR3 protein: CASSTIRTSGGDIQETQYF
CDR3 DNA: TGTGCCAGCAGCACCATACGGACTAGCGGGGGTGATATCCAAGAGACCCAGTACTTC

J gene: TRBJ2-1
clone size: NA
V gene: TRBV5-1
D gene: TRBD2
CDR3 protein: CASSLVLTSGGGNEQFF
CDR3 DNA: TGCGCCAGCAGCTTGGTCCTAACTAGCGGGGGAGGTAATGAGCAGTTCTTC

J gene: TRBJ1-6
clone size: few
V gene: TRBV12-3/TRBV12-4
D gene: NA
CDR3 protein: CASSRQRNSPLHF
CDR3 DNA: TGTGCCAGCAGCCGACAGCGAAATTCACCCCTCCACTTT

J gene: TRBJ1-4
clone size: NA
V gene: TRBV12-5
D gene: NA
CDR3 protein: CASGRTETEKLFF
CDR3 DNA: TGTGCTAGTGGCAGGACAGAAACTGAAAAACTGTTTTTT

J gene: TRBJ1-4
clone size: NA
V gene: TRBV2
D gene: NA
CDR3 protein: CASLGLGQRKLFF
CDR3 DNA: TGTGCCAGTCTGGGTCTAGGCCAGAGAAAACTGTTTTTT

J gene: TRBJ1-1
clone size: few
V gene: TRBV12-3/TRBV12-4
D gene: TRBD1
CDR3 protein: CASRPRGDTEAFF
CDR3 DNA: TGTGCCAGCAGGCCCAGGGGGGACACTGAAGCTTTCTTT